This is a list of T cell receptor beta chains from one sample in a study of cytomegalovirus exposure and HLA in healthy donors. The method was immunoSEQ multiplex PCR; TCRdb's version includes in-frame clones alone and lacks a portion of them. The sample lists under 250,000 clones, around nine tenths occurring once. The sequenced sample consisted of PBMCs. The receptors were gathered from a woman younger than 35 in good health and CMV-seronegative. CDR3s include the opening cysteine and the closing phenylalanine or tryptophan. Each record gives: clone size, J gene, D gene, V gene, CDR3 protein, CDR3 DNA. A D gene is named only where the DNA matches it firmly. Size values are once, few and many counts, or a class for expanded clones, and some rows have none.

>NA|TRBJ2-5|NA|TRBV29-1
CSVEPETQYF
TGCAGCGTTGAACCGGAGACCCAGTACTTC
>once|TRBJ1-2|NA|TRBV7-9
CASSFLTGANYGYTF
TGTGCCAGCAGCTTTCTTACGGGAGCTAACTATGGCTACACCTTC
>once|TRBJ2-1|TRBD2|TRBV10-1
CASSLPQAGDDEQFF
TGCGCCAGCAGTCTCCCCCAGGCGGGAGACGATGAGCAGTTCTTC
>NA|TRBJ2-5|TRBD1|TRBV7-7
CASSPGGYETQYF
TGTGCTAGCAGCCCAGGGGGCTATGAGACCCAGTACTTC
>once|TRBJ1-1|NA|TRBV5-4
CASSSGSRLEAFF
TGTGCCAGCAGCTCGGGGTCCAGGTTAGAAGCTTTCTTT
>NA|TRBJ1-2|NA|TRBV4-2
CASSLESTGVAFGYTF
TGTGCCAGCAGCCTCGAATCCACAGGCGTCGCGTTTGGCTACACCTTC
>NA|TRBJ2-7|TRBD1|TRBV6-5
CASISWTGLSYEQYF
TGTGCCAGCATTTCCTGGACAGGCCTCTCCTACGAGCAGTACTTC
>NA|TRBJ2-1|TRBD2|TRBV10-1
CASSEAGTSLWFGEQFF
TGCGCCAGCAGTGAAGCCGGGACTAGTTTATGGTTTGGTGAGCAGTTCTTC
>NA|TRBJ2-1|NA|TRBV7-2
CASARDSGINEQFF
TGTGCCAGCGCGCGCGATTCGGGGATCAATGAGCAGTTCTTC
>NA|TRBJ1-1|NA|TRBV6-1
CASSDGGAEAFF
TGTGCCAGCAGTGATGGGGGGGCTGAAGCTTTCTTT
>NA|TRBJ2-2|NA|TRBV11-3
CASSKGIGTPRHTGELFF
TGTGCCAGCAGCAAAGGGATTGGGACACCCCGGCACACCGGGGAGCTGTTTTTT
>NA|TRBJ1-1|NA|TRBV6-6
CASSYVGEAFF
TGTGCCAGCAGTTACGTCGGTGAAGCTTTCTTT
>NA|TRBJ2-1|NA|TRBV10-2
CASSDLGGGGWNEQFF
TGCGCCAGCAGTGACTTGGGAGGGGGGGGTTGGAATGAGCAGTTCTTC
>NA|TRBJ2-1|NA|TRBV6-6
CASSYSTSGNEQFF
TGTGCCAGCAGTTACTCGACCTCAGGCAATGAGCAGTTCTTC
>NA|TRBJ1-1|TRBD1|TRBV5-4
CASSFPGQEPRAFF
TGTGCCAGCAGCTTTCCAGGACAGGAGCCGAGGGCTTTCTTT
>NA|TRBJ2-2|NA|TRBV14
CASSRRQDANTGELFF
TGTGCCAGCAGCCGCCGACAGGACGCGAACACCGGGGAGCTGTTTTTT
>NA|TRBJ1-2|NA|TRBV7-9
CASSLAWGPEGYTF
TGTGCCAGCAGCTTAGCGTGGGGGCCGGAAGGCTACACCTTC
>NA|TRBJ1-5|NA|TRBV2
CASSENRAHNQPQHF
TGTGCCAGCAGTGAAAACAGGGCCCACAATCAGCCCCAGCATTTT
>once|TRBJ2-1|TRBD1|TRBV27
CASSAQGFGEQFF
TGTGCCAGCAGTGCACAGGGGTTCGGGGAGCAGTTCTTC
>NA|TRBJ2-7|NA|TRBV5-1
CASREVGSYEQYF
TGCGCCAGCAGGGAGGTAGGCTCCTACGAGCAGTACTTC